These 21 T cell receptor beta chains were all obtained from the same sample, sequenced in a study of T cells in localized non-small cell lung cancer. The data were produced by immunoSEQ multiplex PCR, yet TCRdb's version contains in-frame clones alone and is incomplete. The sample has approximately 30,000 clones, under 85% seen once; the top ten hold 36%. The specimen comprised peripheral blood, sampled before any cancer treatment. The receptor set was obtained from a male donor aged 60 or older with stage II squamous cell lung carcinoma.

The chain carries TRBV28 and TRBJ2-3, with 11 bases lining up with TRBD2. J was trimmed by 5 bases and V by 5 bases; bases with no gene match: 9. CDR3 length: 16 residues. Germline values: CDR1 MDHEN, CDR2 SYDVKM. This CDR3 reads CASSPGIAGGLDTQYF. In DNA form, the CDR3 reads TGTGCCAGCAGTCCCGGTATAGCGGGGGGGCTAGATACGCAGTATTTT. Full variable domain (rest looked up from reference TRBV28 and TRBJ2-3): DVKVTQSSRYLVKRTGEKVFLECVQDMDHENMFWYRQDPGLGLRLIYFSYDVKMKEKGDIPEGYSVSREKKERFSLILESASTNQTSMYLCASSPGIAGGLDTQYFGPGTRLTVL.

The chain has TRBV2 and TRBJ2-5, with a possible D match to TRBD1 (5 bases). There are 13 residues in the CDR3. Between the trimmed V and J ends, which lost 4 bases and 5 bases, there was a span of 11 bases. Looked up from germline, CDR1 is SNHLY and CDR2 is FYNNEI. As DNA, the CDR3 is TGTGCCAGCAGTGTCCTAGGGGTGGAGACCCAGTACTTC. Translating gives CASSVLGVETQYF. The full variable domain, completed using reference TRBV2 and TRBJ2-5, is EPEVTQTPSHQVTQMGQEVILRCVPISNHLYFYWYRQILGQKVEFLVSFYNNEISEKSEIFDDQFSVERPDGSNFTLKIRSTKLEDSAMYFCASSVLGVETQYFGPGTRLLVL.

The chain links TRBV5-1 to TRBJ2-5; TRBD2 aligns across 7 bases. Per germline, CDR1 SGHRS and CDR2 YFSETQ. This CDR3 is built from 13 residues. Trimming took 1 base from V and 4 from J; bases not matched to a gene: 1. The CDR3 DNA reads TGCGCCAGCAGCTTGAGCGGGGTAGAGACCCAGTACTTC. This encodes CASSLSGVETQYF.

The chain links TRBV7-3 to TRBJ2-3; D is ambiguous. There are 17 residues in the CDR3. The germline V gene encodes CDR1 SGHTA and CDR2 FQGTGA. V lost 1 base to trimming and J lost 2 bases, with 16 bases between them. CDR3: CASSLIGIAEPTDTQYF. DNA of the CDR3: TGTGCCAGCAGCTTAATTGGAATTGCGGAACCCACAGATACGCAGTATTTT.

The chain carries TRBV6-5 and TRBJ1-5, with D possibly matching TRBD1 (6 bases). CDR1 is MNHEY, CDR2 SVGAGI, per germline. This CDR3 spans 15 amino acids. V gave up 0 bases and J gave up 4 bases, with 10 bases separating them. CDR3 nucleotide sequence: TGTGCCAGCAGTTACTCGGGGGCGGATAATCAGCCCCAGCATTTT. Amino acid sequence: CASSYSGADNQPQHF.

The rearrangement uses TRBV6-5 and TRBJ2-3, with D possibly TRBD1 on 5 matching bases. The V end was cut by 0 bases, the J end by 0 bases, with 7 bases between. Germline V gives CDR1 MNHEY, CDR2 SVGAGI. The length of the CDR3 is 15 residues. This CDR3 is CASSYSAGSTDTQYF. Here the CDR3 DNA reads TGTGCCAGCAGTTACTCGGCAGGGAGCACAGATACGCAGTATTTT.

This clone was seen a single time. Relative to the germline gene, one junction end is altered; a read error may explain this. The chain couples TRBV6-1 to TRBJ1-2; possibly TRBD1 for D (5 bases). Germline assignment: CDR1 MNHNS and CDR2 SASEGT. This CDR3 has 16 residues. CDR3 nucleotide sequence: TGTGCCAGCAGCGAAGGAGACAGAGCTTATCACTATGGCTACACCTTC. Encoded protein: CASSEGDRAYHYGYTF.

In this sample, this clone turned up a few times. The chain carries TRBV5-4 and TRBJ1-1; a possible D gene is TRBD1 (5 bases). CDR3 length: 14 residues. Per germline, CDR1 SGHNT and CDR2 YYREEE (reference sequence). V dropped 0 bases and J dropped 5 bases, with 11 bases sitting between them. Here the CDR3 DNA reads TGTGCCAGCAGCTTGGCGGGGCGCGGGACTGAAGCTTTCTTT. The encoded protein is CASSLAGRGTEAFF.

The chain employs TRBV7-6 and TRBJ1-1, with D perhaps TRBD1 (5 bases). V was cut by 5 bases and J by 1 base, with 11 bases left in between. This CDR3 comprises 14 residues. In germline, CDR1 is SGHVS, CDR2 FNYEAQ. The CDR3 nucleotides read TGTGCCAGCAGCGCCCAGACAGCGAACACTGAAGCTTTCTTT. This sequence encodes CASSAQTANTEAFF.

The chain carries TRBV5-4 and TRBJ1-4; possible D gene TRBD1, 6 bases. This CDR3 has 15 amino acids. Germline loops: CDR1 SGHNT, CDR2 YYREEE (reference sequence). Deletions cut 4 bases from V and 4 bases from J, with 14 bases between. The DNA of the CDR3 is TGTGCCAGCAGCGGCGGACAGAGCCTTAATGAAAAACTGTTTTTT. Residues: CASSGGQSLNEKLFF.

In this sample, this clone turned up once. This chain connects TRBV5-1 to TRBJ1-2; 7 bases agree with TRBD1. The CDR3 runs to 13 residues. V shed 5 bases, J shed 5 bases, and the junction held 6 bases outside the gene matches. Germline assignment: CDR1 SGHRS and CDR2 YFSETQ. CDR3: CASRSGTEYGYTF. DNA of the CDR3: TGCGCCAGCAGATCCGGGACAGAATATGGCTACACCTTC.

This clone was counted a few times. The V gene is TRBV2, the J gene TRBJ2-1; unclear D gene. The V end was cut by 2 bases, the J end by 4 bases, with 12 bases between. This CDR3 is 15 amino acids long. CDR1 SNHLY and CDR2 FYNNEI come from the germline V gene. The CDR3 reads CASSENLGPYNEQFF. The CDR3 region has the DNA TGTGCCAGCAGTGAAAATTTGGGCCCTTACAATGAGCAGTTCTTC.

The V gene is TRBV18, the J gene TRBJ1-1, with 8 bases that match TRBD1. V shed 3 bases, J shed 5 bases, and the junction held 5 bases outside the gene matches. The germline V gene has CDR1 KGHSH and CDR2 LQKENI. This CDR3 has 14 amino acids. Here the CDR3 DNA reads TGTGCCAGCTCACCGGGACAGGCCGGTACTGAAGCTTTCTTT. It specifies CASSPGQAGTEAFF.

V is TRBV11-3 and J is TRBJ2-1; D is possibly TRBD2 (5 bases). This CDR3 region has 15 residues. V was trimmed by 4 bases and J by 11 bases, leaving 21 bases between them. Germline V gene lookup returns CDR1 SGHNT and CDR2 YENEEA. The CDR3 sequence is CASSSAAERSRQQFF. CDR3 bases: TGTGCCAGCAGCTCCGCCGCTGAGCGGAGTCGCCAGCAGTTCTTC.

The rearrangement uses TRBV19 and TRBJ2-7, with 7 bases matching TRBD2. V trimming: 3 bases; J trimming: 4 bases; junction bases outside the gene matches: 9. The germline gives CDR1 LNHDA, CDR2 SQIVND (reference sequence). CDR3 length: 15 residues. The CDR3: CASSMVGGSRYEQYF. The CDR3 DNA sequence: TGTGCCAGTAGTATGGTTGGCGGGAGTAGGTACGAGCAGTACTTC. Combining the CDR3 with reference TRBV19 and TRBJ2-7 gives the whole variable domain DGGITQSPKYLFRKEGQNVTLSCEQNLNHDAMYWYRQDPGQGLRLIYYSQIVNDFQKGDIAEGYSVSREKKESFPLTVTSAQKNPTAFYLCASSMVGGSRYEQYFGPGTRLTVT.

V usage is TRBV5-1 and J usage is TRBJ1-4; 7 bases map to TRBD1. Per the germline V gene, CDR1 is SGHRS and CDR2 is YFSETQ. J was trimmed by 5 bases and V by 4 bases; bases with no gene match: 11. This CDR3 has 16 amino acids. The CDR3 loop reads CASSALGGGGNEKLFF. As DNA, the CDR3 is TGCGCCAGCAGCGCCCTAGGTGGAGGGGGCAATGAAAAACTGTTTTTT.

This chain connects TRBV4-3 to TRBJ2-6; D is ambiguous. V shed 1 base and J shed 4 bases, with 17 bases lying between them. The germline CDR1 and CDR2 sequences are LGHNA and YSLEER. The CDR3 is made up of 18 amino acids. The CDR3 reads CASSQVWSLQAGANVLTF. The CDR3 nucleotides read TGCGCCAGCAGCCAAGTCTGGAGCCTTCAGGCGGGGGCCAACGTCCTGACTTTC.

J is TRBJ1-5 and V is TRBV6-1; D remains unclear. In germline, CDR1 is MNHNS, CDR2 SASEGT. The CDR3 runs to 14 residues. Trimming took off 6 bases at V and 3 bases at J, with 12 bases between the two ends. The CDR3 DNA follows: TGTGCCAGCAGCGGGAGACCCGACAATCAGCCCCAGCATTTT. Translated, it gives CASSGRPDNQPQHF.

This chain joins TRBV10-3 and TRBJ2-1; 9 bases are a match to TRBD2. Germline CDR1 reads ENHRY; CDR2 reads SYGVKD. The length of the CDR3 is 14 residues. Unmatched junction bases numbered 8, after V lost 6 bases and J lost 8 bases. The CDR3 loop reads CAIRRLAERDEQFF. CDR3 DNA: TGTGCCATCAGGCGACTAGCGGAGAGGGATGAGCAGTTCTTC.

This chain uses TRBV27 with TRBJ2-3; TRBD1 is a possible D gene (6 bases). Trimming pared 2 bases from V and 3 bases from J, leaving 6 bases between. The CDR3 extends over 13 amino acids. Per the germline V gene, CDR1 is MNHEY and CDR2 is SMNVEV (reference sequence). In DNA form, the CDR3 reads TGTGCCAGCAGTTTAAGGGGGACAGATACGCAGTATTTT. Translating it yields CASSLRGTDTQYF.

In this sample, this clone turned up a few times. V gene TRBV4-2 combines with J gene TRBJ2-7; D possibly corresponds to TRBD2 (6 bases). V was trimmed by 2 bases and J by 3 bases, leaving 23 bases between them. Germline V lookup: CDR1 LGHNA, CDR2 YNFKEQ. The CDR3 extends over 18 amino acids. This chain's CDR3 is CASSQQLILSGLNYEQYF. The CDR3 nucleotides are TGTGCCAGCAGCCAACAATTAATTCTTTCGGGACTCAACTACGAGCAGTACTTC.